The 2 T cell receptor beta chains listed next were all sequenced from one sample in a study of TIL therapy for anti-PD-1-resistant metastatic lung cancer. Noted time point: pre-treatment sample, taken before nivolumab and TIL therapy. The tumor samples were excised metastases, mostly pleural nodules or supraclavicular lymph nodes. The immunoSEQ assay was v3. TCRdb's copy holds only in-frame clones and misses some; the assay was immunoSEQ multiplex PCR. The table records under 7,500 clones, about 64% of them present only once. The source material was tumor tissue, sampled at baseline. The receptor set was obtained from a person aged 30 to 80 with non-small cell lung cancer.

The chain employs TRBV5-1 and TRBJ2-7, with TRBD2 as a possible D gene (5 bases). The CDR3 covers 13 residues. Germline loops: CDR1 SGHRS, CDR2 YFSETQ. The ends were cut back, 5 bases at V and 3 bases at J, with 12 bases in the middle. The chain's CDR3 is CASSKDWNYEQYF. CDR3 in DNA: TGCGCCAGCAGTAAGGACTGGAACTACGAGCAGTACTTC.

The V gene is TRBV12-3 or TRBV12-4, the J gene TRBJ1-1, with a weak D call TRBD1 (5 bases). The CDR3 is made up of 12 amino acids. V was trimmed by 6 bases and J by 5 bases, leaving 10 bases between them. The CDR3 coding sequence is TGTGCCAGCAGACCAAGGGGAACTGAAGCTTTCTTT. Protein product: CASRPRGTEAFF.